This TCR beta chain appears in the sequencing data of a study of blood T cell repertoires in COVID-19. The overall study: Sites in the United States, Italy and Spain provided acute and convalescent COVID-19 samples. Sources were T cells, B-cell-depleted T cells, or PBMCs; the material itself was cDNA or gDNA.

One Seattle source followed patients from active infection through their disease course. The J segment lost 8 bases and the V segment lost 5 bases, leaving 6 bases of the junction unmatched. Germline values: CDR1 MNHEY, CDR2 SVGEGT. The CDR3 contains 14 residues. The protocol was immunoSEQ multiplex PCR, while the TCRdb copy is restricted to in-frame clones and leaves out a portion. The top ten clones hold about 9.4% of a sample with more than 300,000 clones, around 87% of them seen once. What was sequenced was peripheral blood. This receptor was obtained from a young woman with COVID-19, enrolled during active disease. This rearrangement joins TRBV6-2 or TRBV6-3 to TRBJ1-4; TRBD1 agrees at 9 bases. CDR3 loop: CASSPRQGEEKLFF. The CDR3 DNA reads TGTGCCAGCAGTCCACGACAGGGGGAAGAAAAACTGTTTTTT.